Listed here is a single TCR beta chain. Its cognate antigen is unknown. With V trimmed by 6 bases and J by 5 bases, 6 bases remained unmatched. CDR1 is MDHEN and CDR2 is SYDVKM in the germline V gene. The CDR3 length is 16 residues. The data originate from a study of shared clonotypes between healthy human individuals. Sequencing was performed with immunoSEQ multiplex PCR; in TCRdb, only in-frame clones are kept and a portion is missing. Among roughly 2.4 million clones listed, approximately 96% were seen once. None of the donors, who were healthy HIV-negative adults, had recently had acute infections or vaccinations. Study outcomes and limitations: Represented diversity, genetic and exposure-history alike, was limited by few donors.

The chain recombines TRBV28 with TRBJ2-1; TRBD2 matches 14 bases. The sequenced sample was naive CD4+ T cells sorted from blood. The subset is: CD45RA+ positively selected. The sequence derives from a man aged 18 to 30 in good health. CDR3 loop: CASSPGLAGDNNEQFF. The CDR3, as DNA: TGTGCCAGCAGCCCGGGACTAGCGGGGGACAACAATGAGCAGTTCTTC.